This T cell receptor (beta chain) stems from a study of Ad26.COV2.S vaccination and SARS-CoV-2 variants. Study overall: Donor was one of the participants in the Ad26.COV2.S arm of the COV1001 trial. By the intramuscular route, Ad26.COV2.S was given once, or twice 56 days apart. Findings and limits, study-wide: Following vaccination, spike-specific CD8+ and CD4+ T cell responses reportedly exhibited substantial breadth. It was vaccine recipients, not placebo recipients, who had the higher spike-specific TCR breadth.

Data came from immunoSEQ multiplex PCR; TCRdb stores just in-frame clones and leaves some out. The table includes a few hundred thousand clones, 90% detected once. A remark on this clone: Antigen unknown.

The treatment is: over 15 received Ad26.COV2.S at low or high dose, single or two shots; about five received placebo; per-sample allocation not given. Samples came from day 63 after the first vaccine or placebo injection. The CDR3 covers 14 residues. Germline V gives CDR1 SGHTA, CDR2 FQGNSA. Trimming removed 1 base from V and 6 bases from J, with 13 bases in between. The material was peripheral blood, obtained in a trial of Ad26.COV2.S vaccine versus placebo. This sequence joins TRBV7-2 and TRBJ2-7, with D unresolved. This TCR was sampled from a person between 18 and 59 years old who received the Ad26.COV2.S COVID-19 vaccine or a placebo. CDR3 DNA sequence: TGTGCCAGCAGCTTAGAGGGCGGTTTGGGCGAGCAGTACTTC. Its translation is CASSLEGGLGEQYF.